A selection of T cell receptor beta chains follows, all from one sample in a study of CD4 and CD8 cells across lung adenocarcinoma regions. TCRdb called the PCR reads again in MiXCR, with one record for every CDR3 protein. The data contain around 20,000 distinct CDR3 sequences, roughly 46% of them singletons. Sequencing was performed on CD4+ T cells from the margin of a lung tumor. Receptor source: a male donor with lung adenocarcinoma. The CD4 and CD8 labels of this study may be unreliable. The CDR3 runs from the conserved cysteine through the conserved F or W. A D gene is named only where the DNA matches it firmly. A row's size may be missing; if present it is once, few, many or a size class.

clone size	D gene	V gene	J gene	CDR3 DNA	CDR3 protein
-	TRBD1	TRBV27	TRBJ2-1	TGTGCCAGCAGTCGTCCGGGACAGTACAATGAGCAGTTCTTC	CASSRPGQYNEQFF
many	-	TRBV7-2	TRBJ2-1	TGTGCCAGCAGCTTGAGCGGAAGCTCCTACAATGAGCAGTTCTTC	CASSLSGSSYNEQFF
-	TRBD1	TRBV9	TRBJ2-1	TGTGCCAGCAGCGCTGACAGGGGACCCCTTGTAAGTTTCGGTGAGCAGTTCTTC	CASSADRGPLVSFGEQFF
many	-	TRBV6-1	TRBJ1-2	TGTGCCAGCAGGGAAACAGCTTACTATGGCTACACCTTC	CASRETAYYGYTF
-	-	TRBV6-1	TRBJ2-1	TGTGCCAGCAGTGAACGGGTCGGGAGCTCCTACAATGAGCAGTTCTTC	CASSERVGSSYNEQFF
once	-	TRBV10-1	TRBJ2-4	TGCGGCGCCTCGGCTCTGGGGACGGAAGACATGCAGTACTTT	CGASALGTEDMQYF
-	-	TRBV6-1	TRBJ2-3	TGTGCCAGGAGCGAGGGGGGCGCAGGCACAGATACCCAGTATTTT	CARSEGGAGTDTQYF
-	-	TRBV6-1	TRBJ2-1	TGTGCCGCCACCTCCGGGGGAGGCAATGAGCAGTTCTTC	CAATSGGGNEQFF
-	-	TRBV25-1	TRBJ2-7	TGTGCCAGCAGGGGGTTCCCGGGCCCTGACCAAGAGACGCAGTACTTC	CASRGFPGPDQETQYF
-	TRBD1	TRBV3-1	TRBJ2-1	TGTGCCAGCAGCCCCCGGGACAGGGTACTTCAGCAGTTCTTC	CASSPRDRVLQQFF
-	-	TRBV5-1	TRBJ2-1	TGCGCCAGCAGCTTGTATGAGTCTTCGGGTAATGAGCAGTTCTTC	CASSLYESSGNEQFF
few	-	TRBV10-1	TRBJ2-5	TGCGCCAGCAGTGAAGGGGGAGTAGAGACCCAGTACTTC	CASSEGGVETQYF
medium-sized	-	TRBV7-2	TRBJ2-1	TGTGCCAGCAGCTTCCTGGGGGGAACAAATGAGCAGTTCTTC	CASSFLGGTNEQFF
many	TRBD2	TRBV6-1	TRBJ2-7	TGTGCCAGCAATGCGGGAGTGGAGTACGAGCAGTACTTC	CASNAGVEYEQYF
-	-	TRBV5-1	TRBJ2-3	TGCGCCAGCGGCACGGGGCAGGGTGCCAAAAATATTCAGTATTTT	CASGTGQGAKNIQYF
-	-	TRBV4-1	TRBJ2-1	TGCGCCAGCAGCCAAGGTCAGGACTCCTCGGAGCAGTTCTTC	CASSQGQDSSEQFF
once	TRBD1	TRBV6-1	TRBJ2-1	TGTGCCAGCAGCTGGGTTTCTGGGTGGGGACAGGGGATTTTGAGGGCTAGGGTTCACAATGAGCAGTTCTTC	CASSWVSGWGQGILRARVHNEQFF
-	TRBD2	TRBV27	TRBJ2-1	TGTGCCAGCAGTTTATCGTTCCTTCAAGCGGGAGGTGAGCAGTTCTTC	CASSLSFLQAGGEQFF
-	-	TRBV6-2/TRBV6-3	TRBJ2-3	TGTGGCGGGGGTGACGGGGGCCGGAGCGAAGAGACCCAGTACTTT	CGGGDGGRSEETQYF
-	-	TRBV18	TRBJ2-1	TGTGCCAGCTCACCCCAGCGAGACTACAATGAGCAGTTCTTC	CASSPQRDYNEQFF
few	TRBD1	TRBV24-1	TRBJ1-1	TGTGCCACCAGTGATGGGACAGGGCATGCTTTCTTT	CATSDGTGHAFF
-	-	TRBV25-1	TRBJ2-4	TGTGCCAGCGGTCTCGGGGGCCTCGGCCGAGCCATCCAGTACTTC	CASGLGGLGRAIQYF
-	-	TRBV27	TRBJ2-7	TGTGCCAGCAGCCATACCTGGGATCTCGAGCAGTACTTC	CASSHTWDLEQYF
many	-	TRBV4-1	TRBJ2-1	TGCGCCAGCAGCCAAGCTCCCCGCGGCAGGGCCTACAATGAGCAGTTCTTC	CASSQAPRGRAYNEQFF
-	-	TRBV6-1	TRBJ2-1	TGTGCCAGCAGACCAGGGTTCTCCTACAATGAGCAGTTCTTC	CASRPGFSYNEQFF
once	-	TRBV27	TRBJ2-4	TGTGGCGGCACGAGGACCGGGGCCACAGATATTCAGTACTTT	CGGTRTGATDIQYF
-	TRBD1	TRBV6-5	TRBJ2-4	TGTGCCAGCAGTTTCAGGGGGCACCGGGACATCCAGTACTTC	CASSFRGHRDIQYF
-	TRBD1	TRBV5-1	TRBJ2-7	TGCGCCAGCAGCCTTGACAGGGTTCCCTACGAGCAGTACTTC	CASSLDRVPYEQYF
-	-	TRBV10-3	TRBJ2-5	TGTGCGGGGAGCGGCAGCCGGGACCAAGAGACCCAGTACTTC	CAGSGSRDQETQYF
few	TRBD2	TRBV7-3	TRBJ2-1	TGTGCCAGCACCGTCGGGGGAGGGGTACGGTACAATGAGCAGTTCTTC	CASTVGGGVRYNEQFF
once	TRBD1	TRBV6-1	TRBJ1-1	TGTGCCAGCAGTGAGAGACAGGGGCTTGGAGCTTTCTTT	CASSERQGLGAFF
many	-	TRBV7-8	TRBJ2-1	TGTGCCAGCAGCTTTATGTTGCGGCCCTACAATGAGCAGTTCTTC	CASSFMLRPYNEQFF